One sample yielded the 5 T cell receptor beta chains listed below, sequenced in a study of OX40 agonist ivuxolimab in advanced cancers. Sequencing used immunoSEQ multiplex PCR; TCRdb keeps in-frame clones, though not all of them. Of approximately 39,000 clones listed, roughly 90% are singletons. Sequenced here: CD4+ or CD8+ T cells sorted from blood, sampled in a trial of the OX40 agonist ivuxolimab. Receptors were obtained from an adult with an advanced solid tumor such as melanoma, head and neck, liver or kidney cancer.

The chain uses TRBV5-4 and TRBJ2-2; maybe TRBD2 (7 bases). V was trimmed by 0 bases and J by 6 bases, leaving 15 bases between them. Looked up from germline, CDR1 is SGHNT and CDR2 is YYREEE (reference sequence). The CDR3 loop spans 16 amino acids. CDR3 sequence reads: CASSLAGGRFSGELFF. For the CDR3, the DNA is TGTGCCAGCAGCTTGGCCGGGGGGCGATTTTCCGGGGAGCTGTTTTTT.

CDR3 bases: TGTGCCAGCAGTGCGGAGGGGGACTATGGCTACACCTTC. This translates into CASSAEGDYGYTF. The rearrangement links TRBV2 to TRBJ1-2, with D tentatively TRBD1 (6 bases). Looked up from germline, CDR1 is SNHLY and CDR2 is FYNNEI. Trimming removed 4 bases at V and 3 bases at J, with 9 bases between. The length of the CDR3 is 13 residues.

The V and J genes are TRBV6-5 and TRBJ2-5; TRBD2 matches at 11 bases. This CDR3 comprises 16 residues. V lost 0 bases to trimming and J lost 6 bases; unmatched junction nucleotides: 6. Germline values: CDR1 MNHEY, CDR2 SVGAGI. The CDR3 loop reads CASSYSTSGGIKTQYF. In nucleotides, the CDR3 is TGTGCCAGCAGTTACTCTACTAGCGGGGGTATTAAGACCCAGTACTTC.

V gene TRBV5-6 combines with J gene TRBJ1-6; possibly TRBD1 for D (5 bases). The V end lost 4 bases, the J end lost 10 bases, and 18 bases lay between the germline ends. Germline loops: CDR1 SGHDT, CDR2 YYEEEE. The CDR3 is made up of 15 amino acids. As DNA, the CDR3 is TGTGCCAGCAGCCTACGGGCAGGGACGGGGTCACCCCTCCACTTT. It codes for CASSLRAGTGSPLHF.

The rearrangement joins TRBV4-2 to TRBJ2-5, with D perhaps matching TRBD1 or TRBD2 (5 bases each). The germline CDR1 and CDR2 sequences are LGHNA and YNFKEQ. Deletions cut 4 bases from V and 3 bases from J, with 18 bases between. The CDR3 is made up of 16 amino acids. The chain's CDR3 is CASSLGANLLKETQYF. The CDR3 DNA reads TGTGCCAGCAGCCTCGGGGCTAACTTGCTTAAAGAGACCCAGTACTTC.